The rows below give T cell receptor beta chains drawn from one sample of a study of cytomegalovirus exposure and HLA in healthy donors. The table came from immunoSEQ multiplex PCR; TCRdb's copy has only in-frame clones and leaves some out. The table has about 130,000 clones, around 81% seen once. The specimen was PBMCs. The receptor set was obtained from a woman aged 50 to 65 in good health and CMV-seronegative. The CDR3 runs from the conserved cysteine through the conserved F or W. Each record gives: V gene, D gene, J gene, clone size, CDR3 DNA, CDR3 protein. A D gene is named only where the DNA matches it firmly. Some rows mark clone size as missing; the rest say once, few, many or name a class of expanded clone.

>TRBV2|TRBD2|TRBJ2-7|NA
TGTGCCAGCAGTCAATTGACTAGCGGCACCTACGAGCAGTACTTC
CASSQLTSGTYEQYF
>TRBV18|TRBD1|TRBJ2-5|few
TGTGCCAGCTCACCCTTCCAACAGGGGTTGGAGGAGACCCAGTACTTC
CASSPFQQGLEETQYF
>TRBV7-9|TRBD1|TRBJ1-2|NA
TGTGCCAGCAGCGGACAGGGCCCCTATGGCTACACCTTC
CASSGQGPYGYTF
>TRBV27|NA|TRBJ1-2|few
TGTGCCAGCAGTTTAAGGACAAACTATGGCTACACCTTC
CASSLRTNYGYTF
>TRBV6-6|NA|TRBJ2-1|NA
TGTGCCAGCAGTTATGCTAGAAACAATGAGCAGTTCTTC
CASSYARNNEQFF
>TRBV7-3|TRBD1|TRBJ2-7|NA
TGTGCCAGCAGCATTCGACAGGGGCCCTACGAGCAGTACTTC
CASSIRQGPYEQYF
>TRBV9|NA|TRBJ1-1|NA
TGTGCCAGCAGCGTCAGACAGGTGAACACTGAAGCTTTCTTT
CASSVRQVNTEAFF
>TRBV28|NA|TRBJ2-3|NA
TGTGCCAGCAGTTTAAGGAGCTTTGGCACAGATACGCAGTATTTT
CASSLRSFGTDTQYF
>TRBV11-3|TRBD1|TRBJ1-4|once
TGTGCCAGCAGTTCCGGGACAGGGGGCGTCAGTGAAAAACTGTTTTTT
CASSSGTGGVSEKLFF
>TRBV30|NA|TRBJ2-2|NA
TGTGCCTGGAGTGCAAACACCGGGGAGCTGTTTTTT
CAWSANTGELFF
>TRBV5-4|TRBD2|TRBJ2-1|once
TGTGCCAGCAGCTTTCAGATAGCGGGAGGGGATGAGCAGTTCTTC
CASSFQIAGGDEQFF
>TRBV7-2|NA|TRBJ2-6|NA
TGTGCCAGCAGCACCCCCCAGGGAAGTGGGGCCAACGTCCTGACTTTC
CASSTPQGSGANVLTF
>TRBV18|NA|TRBJ1-2|NA
TGTGCCAGCTCACCAGATGTAGGAGGTTCAAACTATGGCTACACCTTC
CASSPDVGGSNYGYTF
>TRBV7-9|TRBD1|TRBJ1-2|NA
TGTGCCAGCAGCTTGTCAACCGGGACAGTCGGTCAGTGCACCTTC
CASSLSTGTVGQCTF
>TRBV19|TRBD1|TRBJ1-4|NA
TGTGCCAGTAAGGCAGGGGGACAGGTGAATGAAAAACTGTTTTTT
CASKAGGQVNEKLFF
>TRBV27|NA|TRBJ1-1|NA
TGTGCCAGCAGTTTATGGGGGGAGGGAGACACTGAAGCTTTCTTT
CASSLWGEGDTEAFF
>TRBV20-1|TRBD1|TRBJ1-2|few
TGCAGAGCGACAGGGGGTGGGGGCTACACCTTC
CRATGGGGYTF
>TRBV9|NA|TRBJ2-5|NA
TGTGCCGGCAGCGCGGTAGAGGGTGGGACCCAGTACTTC
CAGSAVEGGTQYF
>TRBV5-1|TRBD2|TRBJ2-3|NA
TGCGCCAGCAGCCTGATAGCGGGAGGGCCCACAGATACGCAGTATTTT
CASSLIAGGPTDTQYF
>TRBV10-3|NA|TRBJ2-3|NA
TGTGCCATCAGTGAGAGAGCCAACACAGATACGCAGTATTTT
CAISERANTDTQYF
>TRBV5-6|NA|TRBJ1-2|NA
TGTGCCAGCAGCTCAATCACAGCAAGGGGCTATGGCTACACCTTC
CASSSITARGYGYTF
>TRBV9|NA|TRBJ1-1|NA
TGTGCCAGCAGCGTAGATGATACGCGGAGTGATCTGAACACTGAAGCTTTCTTT
CASSVDDTRSDLNTEAFF
>TRBV20-1|TRBD2|TRBJ2-3|NA
TGCAGTGCTAAACAGCGGGAAGAGCAGTATTTT
CSAKQREEQYF
>TRBV9|NA|TRBJ1-1|NA
TGTGCCAGCAGCCTGCAGGATTGGACTGAAGCTTTCTTT
CASSLQDWTEAFF
>TRBV6-5|TRBD1|TRBJ1-2|NA
TGTGCCAGCAGTTACGGGCAGGGGGCGACCTATGGCTACACCTTC
CASSYGQGATYGYTF
>TRBV18|TRBD1|TRBJ1-1|few
TGTGCCAGCTCACTCGACAGGGCGAACACTGAAGCTTTCTTT
CASSLDRANTEAFF
>TRBV30|TRBD1|TRBJ1-3|once
TGTGCCTGGAGTGTACCCATCAGGGGGTTTGGAAACACCATATATTTT
CAWSVPIRGFGNTIYF
>TRBV2|TRBD2|TRBJ2-2|NA
TGTGCCAGCAAGGGGACTAGCGGGAGAAACACCGGGGAGCTGTTTTTT
CASKGTSGRNTGELFF
>TRBV14|NA|TRBJ2-1|NA
TGTGCCAGCAGCGCCAAGGGGCCCGCCAATGAGCAGTTCTTC
CASSAKGPANEQFF
>TRBV9|NA|TRBJ2-6|NA
TGTGCCAGCAGCGTAGGAGGGAGGCTGATGGGTGGGGCCAACGTCCTGACTTTC
CASSVGGRLMGGANVLTF
>TRBV2|NA|TRBJ1-5|NA
TGTGCCAGCAGTGATGCCTGGAGGAGCAATCAGCCCCAGCATTTT
CASSDAWRSNQPQHF
>TRBV4-2|TRBD2|TRBJ2-1|once
TGTGCCAGCAGCCAAGTCGGGGGAGGGCCATCTGGTGAGCAGTTCTTC
CASSQVGGGPSGEQFF
>TRBV7-2|TRBD2|TRBJ2-3|NA
TGTGCCAGCAGCCCCTTAGCGGGAGCATCGGATACGCAGTATTTT
CASSPLAGASDTQYF
>TRBV11-3|NA|TRBJ1-1|NA
TGTGCCAGCAGCTGGGGGGGCGGTGGTTACACTGAAGCTTTCTTT
CASSWGGGGYTEAFF
>TRBV5-1|TRBD1|TRBJ1-2|NA
TGCGCCAGCAGCATTGGGGACAGCAACTATGGCTACACCTTC
CASSIGDSNYGYTF
>TRBV29-1|TRBD1|TRBJ1-2|few
TGCGTGATTGCCGGGACAGGCCTTAACTATGGCTACACCTTC
CVIAGTGLNYGYTF